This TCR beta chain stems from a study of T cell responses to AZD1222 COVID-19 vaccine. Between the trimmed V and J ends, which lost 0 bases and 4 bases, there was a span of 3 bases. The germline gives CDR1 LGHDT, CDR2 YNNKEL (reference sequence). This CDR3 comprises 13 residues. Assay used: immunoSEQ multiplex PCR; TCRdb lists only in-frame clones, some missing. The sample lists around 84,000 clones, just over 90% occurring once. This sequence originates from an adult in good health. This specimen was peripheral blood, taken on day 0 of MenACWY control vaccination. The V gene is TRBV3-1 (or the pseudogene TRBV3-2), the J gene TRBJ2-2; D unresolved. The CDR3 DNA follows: TGTGCCAGCAGCCAAGAGATCACCGGGGAGCTGTTTTTT. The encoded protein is CASSQEITGELFF.